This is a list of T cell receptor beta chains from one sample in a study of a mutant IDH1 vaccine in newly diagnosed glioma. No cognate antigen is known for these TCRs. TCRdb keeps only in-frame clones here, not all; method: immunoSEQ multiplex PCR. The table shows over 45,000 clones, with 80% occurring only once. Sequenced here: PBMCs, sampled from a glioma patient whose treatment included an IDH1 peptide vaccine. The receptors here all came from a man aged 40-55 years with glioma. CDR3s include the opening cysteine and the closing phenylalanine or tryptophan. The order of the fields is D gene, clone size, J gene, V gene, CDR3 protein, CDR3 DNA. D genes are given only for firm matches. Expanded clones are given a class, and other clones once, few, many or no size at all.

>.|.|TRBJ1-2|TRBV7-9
CASSTGQVDGYTF
TGTGCCAGCAGCACGGGCCAGGTGGATGGCTACACCTTC
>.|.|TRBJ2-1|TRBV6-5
CASMRGGGNEQFF
TGTGCCAGCATGAGGGGGGGCGGAAATGAGCAGTTCTTC
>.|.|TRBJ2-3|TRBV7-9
CASSLAQGSQDTQYF
TGTGCCAGCAGCTTAGCGCAGGGCTCGCAAGATACGCAGTATTTT
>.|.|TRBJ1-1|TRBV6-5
CASRVMTGSEAFF
TGTGCCAGCAGAGTTATGACAGGCAGTGAAGCTTTCTTT
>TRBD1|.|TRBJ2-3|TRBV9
CASSVELPGQGADTQYF
TGTGCCAGCAGCGTCGAGTTACCGGGACAGGGGGCAGATACGCAGTATTTT
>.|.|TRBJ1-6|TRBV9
CASSAPTGSNSPLHF
TGTGCCAGCAGCGCCCCAACAGGGTCGAATTCACCCCTCCACTTT
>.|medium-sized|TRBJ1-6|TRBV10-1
CASSFLDSPLHF
TGCGCCAGCTCGTTCTTGGATTCACCCCTCCACTTT
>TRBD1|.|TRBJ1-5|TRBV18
CASSLGTGLSSNQPQHF
TGTGCCAGCTCCCTCGGGACAGGGTTAAGTAGCAATCAGCCCCAGCATTTT
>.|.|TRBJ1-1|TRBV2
CASSEGGAWFEAFF
TGTGCCAGCAGTGAAGGGGGGGCTTGGTTTGAAGCTTTCTTT
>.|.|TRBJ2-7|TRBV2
CASRGAGGSFDEQYF
TGTGCCAGCAGGGGGGCCGGGGGGAGTTTTGACGAGCAGTACTTC
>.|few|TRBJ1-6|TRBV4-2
CASSQEGGATALHF
TGTGCCAGCAGCCAAGAAGGTGGGGCGACCGCCCTCCACTTT
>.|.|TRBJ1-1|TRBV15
CATSQTPRAGSMNTEAFF
TGTGCCACCAGCCAGACTCCTCGGGCAGGGTCTATGAACACTGAAGCTTTCTTT
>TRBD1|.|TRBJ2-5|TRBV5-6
CASSRDRDRGRMSETQYF
TGTGCCAGCAGCCGAGACCGGGACAGGGGGCGCATGTCGGAGACCCAGTACTTC
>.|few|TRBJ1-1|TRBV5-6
CASSYGGGFNTEAFF
TGTGCCAGCAGCTATGGGGGGGGCTTTAACACTGAAGCTTTCTTT
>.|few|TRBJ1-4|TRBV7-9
CASSRMLQKYNEKLFF
TGTGCCAGCAGCCGTATGTTACAGAAATATAATGAAAAACTGTTTTTT
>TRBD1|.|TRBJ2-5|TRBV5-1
CASSLAAGQVQETQYF
TGCGCCAGCAGCTTGGCCGCGGGACAGGTCCAAGAGACCCAGTACTTC
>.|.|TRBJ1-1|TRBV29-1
CSVVSGSTEAFF
TGCAGCGTCGTTTCGGGGAGCACTGAAGCTTTCTTT
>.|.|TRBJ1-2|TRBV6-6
CASSYTNGAYGYTF
TGTGCCAGCAGTTACACAAATGGCGCCTATGGCTACACCTTC
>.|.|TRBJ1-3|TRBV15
CATSRDLGGVTGNTIYF
TGTGCCACCAGCAGAGATCTAGGAGGGGTTACTGGAAACACCATATATTTT
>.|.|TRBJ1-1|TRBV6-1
CASRWGGSQRREAFF
TGTGCCAGCAGGTGGGGGGGTTCCCAGAGGAGAGAAGCTTTCTTT
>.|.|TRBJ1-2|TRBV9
CASSVVGANYGYTF
TGTGCCAGCAGCGTAGTAGGGGCTAACTATGGCTACACCTTC
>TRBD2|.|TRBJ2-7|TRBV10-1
CASSEVAGYEQYF
TGCGCCAGCAGTGAGGTAGCGGGCTACGAGCAGTACTTC
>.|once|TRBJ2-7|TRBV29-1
CSVWGVPSYEQYF
TGCAGCGTCTGGGGGGTGCCCTCGTACGAGCAGTACTTC
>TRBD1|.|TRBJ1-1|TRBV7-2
CASSGQGNTEAFF
TGTGCCAGCAGTGGACAGGGGAACACTGAAGCTTTCTTT
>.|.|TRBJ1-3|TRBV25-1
CASTKGNTIYF
TGTGCCAGCACTAAGGGAAACACCATATATTTT
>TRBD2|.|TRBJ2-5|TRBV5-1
CASSSGVAGAGETQYF
TGCGCCAGCAGCTCCGGGGTAGCGGGGGCGGGAGAGACCCAGTACTTC
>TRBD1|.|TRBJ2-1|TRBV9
CASSTSKGQGSYNEQFF
TGTGCCAGCAGCACCTCAAAGGGACAGGGTTCGTACAATGAGCAGTTCTTC
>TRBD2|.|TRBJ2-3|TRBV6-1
CASSEPPGLAADTQYF
TGTGCCAGCAGCGAACCCCCGGGACTAGCGGCAGATACGCAGTATTTT
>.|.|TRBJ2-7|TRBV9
CASSSRGLPPYEQYF
TGTGCCAGCAGCTCCCGAGGGCTACCGCCCTACGAGCAGTACTTC
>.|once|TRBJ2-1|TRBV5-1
CASSLAGDSYNEQFF
TGCGCCAGCAGCTTGGCGGGAGACTCCTACAATGAGCAGTTCTTC
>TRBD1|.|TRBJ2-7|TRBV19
CASWDGQGSHEQYF
TGTGCCAGCTGGGATGGACAGGGCTCCCACGAGCAGTACTTC
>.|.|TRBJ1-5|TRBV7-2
CASSLDGSGVKPQHF
TGTGCCAGCAGCTTAGATGGGTCAGGGGTAAAGCCCCAGCATTTT
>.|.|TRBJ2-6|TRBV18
CASSPDRISGANVLTF
TGTGCCAGCTCACCAGACAGGATCTCTGGGGCCAACGTCCTGACTTTC